This T cell receptor (beta chain) was documented in a study of somatic mutations in cytotoxic T cells in rheumatoid arthritis. Overall study findings and caveats: Within the rheumatoid arthritis patients, CD8+ clonality went up as age increased (Spearman r of about 0.49). The same was not true of the healthy controls.

On this clone itself: No antigen is known for it.

The method was immunoSEQ multiplex PCR; TCRdb's version includes in-frame clones alone and lacks a portion of them. The sample contains 25,000 to 30,000 clones, roughly 87% of which appear only once. CDR1 is GTSNPN and CDR2 is SVGIG in the germline V gene (reference sequence). The CDR3 has 16 amino acids. V lost 1 base, J lost 3 bases, and 18 bases lay in between. The sequence was collected from a man aged 45-65 years in good health. Sequenced: CD8+ T cells sorted from blood. The chain carries TRBV30 and TRBJ1-1, with D maybe TRBD1 (5 bases). The CDR3 bases are TGTGCCTGGAGTGGGGCTGGGGCAGATCCGGACACTGAAGCTTTCTTT. This gives the protein CAWSGAGADPDTEAFF.